A selection of T cell receptor beta chains follows, all from one sample in a study of blood T cell repertoires in COVID-19. Assay: immunoSEQ multiplex PCR; the TCRdb copy retains only in-frame clones and omits some. The sample has 300,000 to 400,000 clones; around 88% are singletons. Material for sequencing was peripheral blood. The receptors here all came from a young man with active or convalescent COVID-19. The CDR3 runs from the conserved cysteine through the conserved F or W. Fields, in order: D gene, V gene, clone size, J gene, CDR3 protein, CDR3 DNA. A D gene is named only where the DNA matches it firmly. Clone size, where shown, is once, few, many, or a class for clones that have expanded.

-	TRBV7-9	-	TRBJ1-1	CASSLAQASRAFF	TGTGCCAGCAGCTTAGCACAGGCTTCCAGAGCTTTCTTT
-	TRBV15	-	TRBJ1-6	CATSIQPGMANSPLHF	TGTGCCACCAGCATACAACCGGGAATGGCGAACTCACCCCTCCACTTT
TRBD1	TRBV7-2	-	TRBJ1-2	CASSLSQGEYGYTF	TGTGCCAGCAGCTTGTCACAGGGGGAGTATGGCTACACCTTC
-	TRBV21-1	-	TRBJ1-5	CARKRDRDYQPQHF	TGTGCCAGGAAAAGGGACAGGGACTATCAGCCCCAGCATTTT
TRBD2	TRBV19	once	TRBJ2-1	CASMRIAGGPHNEQFF	TGTGCCAGTATGAGGATAGCGGGAGGGCCCCACAATGAGCAGTTCTTC
-	TRBV5-1	-	TRBJ1-2	CASSFAQAYAGYGYTF	TGCGCCAGCAGCTTCGCACAGGCTTATGCCGGCTATGGCTACACCTTC
TRBD1	TRBV10-3	-	TRBJ1-5	CAISGTGVPQPQHF	TGTGCCATCAGTGGTACAGGGGTTCCTCAGCCCCAGCATTTT
-	TRBV6-2/TRBV6-3	once	TRBJ2-7	CASSYLSEQYF	TGTGCCAGCAGTTACTTGAGCGAGCAGTACTTC
-	TRBV6-7	-	TRBJ2-4	CAHDSGEVKNIQYF	TGTGCCCACGATTCCGGGGAAGTCAAAAACATTCAGTACTTC
TRBD1	TRBV13	-	TRBJ1-2	CASSFLLRDRGDYGYTF	TGTGCCAGCAGCTTCCTTCTCCGGGACAGGGGGGACTATGGCTACACCTTC
-	TRBV29-1	-	TRBJ1-2	CSVEQGGSRGYTF	TGCAGCGTTGAACAGGGCGGTTCCCGAGGCTACACCTTC
TRBD1	TRBV30	-	TRBJ1-2	CAWTSSYRGYGYTF	TGTGCCTGGACTTCCAGCTACAGGGGCTATGGCTACACCTTC
-	TRBV6-5	-	TRBJ1-6	CATRQERDNSPLHF	TGTGCCACCCGACAGGAAAGGGATAATTCACCCCTCCACTTT
-	TRBV7-2	-	TRBJ2-1	CASSLGWGDEQFF	TGTGCCAGCAGCTTAGGTTGGGGAGACGAGCAGTTCTTC
TRBD1	TRBV5-1	-	TRBJ1-1	CASSRDREATEAFF	TGCGCCAGCAGCCGGGACAGGGAGGCCACTGAAGCTTTCTTT
-	TRBV12-2	-	TRBJ1-4	CASRLDSPTGSEKLFF	TGTGCAAGTCGCTTGGACAGTCCAACAGGATCTGAAAAACTGTTTTTT
-	TRBV6-5	-	TRBJ1-4	CASSSRRVATNEKLFF	TGTGCCAGCAGTTCGAGGCGGGTTGCAACTAATGAAAAACTGTTTTTT
-	TRBV9	-	TRBJ1-3	CASSGNRAYSGNTIYF	TGTGCCAGCAGCGGAAACAGGGCTTACTCTGGAAACACCATATATTTT
-	TRBV6-2/TRBV6-3	-	TRBJ1-1	CASSYAGEYTEAFF	TGTGCCAGCAGTTACGCGGGGGAATACACTGAAGCTTTCTTT
-	TRBV18	-	TRBJ1-3	CASSSRGESSGNTIYF	TGTGCCAGCTCCTCCCGGGGAGAATCCTCTGGAAACACCATATATTTT
TRBD2	TRBV6-5	-	TRBJ2-7	CASSLGLAGGKQYF	TGTGCCAGCAGTTTGGGACTAGCGGGGGGTAAGCAGTACTTC
-	TRBV28	few	TRBJ2-1	CASRYYNEQFF	TGTGCCAGCAGGTACTACAATGAGCAGTTCTTC
TRBD1	TRBV5-1	-	TRBJ2-5	CASSLNTGAQETQYF	TGCGCCAGCAGCTTGAATACAGGGGCCCAAGAGACCCAGTACTTC
TRBD2	TRBV30	-	TRBJ2-6	CALTSGRATGANVLTF	TGTGCCTTGACTAGCGGGAGGGCCACCGGGGCCAACGTCCTGACTTTC
TRBD1	TRBV7-8	-	TRBJ2-7	CASSLIDRGASEQYF	TGTGCCAGCAGCTTAATCGACAGGGGGGCCTCCGAGCAGTACTTC
-	TRBV27	-	TRBJ2-5	CASSFRHAETQYF	TGTGCCAGCAGTTTTCGACACGCCGAGACCCAGTACTTC
-	TRBV5-5	-	TRBJ2-6	CASSSGEGANVLTF	TGTGCCAGCAGCTCGGGGGAAGGGGCCAACGTCCTGACTTTC
-	TRBV29-1	-	TRBJ2-1	CSVDSGTRHYNEQFF	TGCAGCGTTGACTCCGGGACACGGCATTACAATGAGCAGTTCTTC
-	TRBV11-1	once	TRBJ2-5	CASSLGGEAEETQYF	TGTGCCAGCAGCTTAGGGGGGGAGGCAGAAGAGACCCAGTACTTC
-	TRBV9	-	TRBJ2-5	CASSVSGETQYF	TGTGCCAGCAGCGTAAGCGGAGAGACCCAGTACTTC
TRBD2	TRBV6-5	-	TRBJ2-7	CASSYLLAGGNEQYF	TGTGCCAGCAGTTATCTACTAGCGGGAGGGAACGAGCAGTACTTC
TRBD2	TRBV4-3	-	TRBJ2-3	CASSQEGRGTFIGDTQYF	TGCGCCAGCAGCCAAGAGGGGCGGGGGACCTTTATAGGAGATACGCAGTATTTT